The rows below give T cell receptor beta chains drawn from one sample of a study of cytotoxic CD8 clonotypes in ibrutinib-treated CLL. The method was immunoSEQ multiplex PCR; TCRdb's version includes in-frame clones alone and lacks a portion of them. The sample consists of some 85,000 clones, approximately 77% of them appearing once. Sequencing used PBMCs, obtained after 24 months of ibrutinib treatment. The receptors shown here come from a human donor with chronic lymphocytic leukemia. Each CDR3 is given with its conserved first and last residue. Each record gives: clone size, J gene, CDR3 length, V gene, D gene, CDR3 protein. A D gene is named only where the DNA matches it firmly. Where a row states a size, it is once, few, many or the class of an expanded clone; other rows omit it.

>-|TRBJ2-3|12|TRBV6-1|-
CASRTGLDTQYF
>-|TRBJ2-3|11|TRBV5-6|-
CASSSGDTQYF
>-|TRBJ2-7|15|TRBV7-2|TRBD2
CASSFRLAHLREQYF
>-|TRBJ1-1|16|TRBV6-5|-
CASSYSKSSGNTEAFF
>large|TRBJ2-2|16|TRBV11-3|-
CASSLDPDRSTGELFF
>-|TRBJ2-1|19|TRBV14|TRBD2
CASSRNRGSGTSGFDEQFF
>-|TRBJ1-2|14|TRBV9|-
CASSANTGSYGYTF
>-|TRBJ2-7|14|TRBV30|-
CAWGGGRGLHEQYF
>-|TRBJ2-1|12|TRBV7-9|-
CASSLTYNEQFF
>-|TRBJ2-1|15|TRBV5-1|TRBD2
CASSFPGTSRNEQFF
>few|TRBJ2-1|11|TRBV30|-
CAWSVRSGQFF
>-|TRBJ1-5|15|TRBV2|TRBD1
CASSEGDSGNQPQHF
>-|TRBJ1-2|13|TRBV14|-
CASSQDRGHGYTF
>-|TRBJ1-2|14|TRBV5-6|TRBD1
CASSRTGTGYGYTF
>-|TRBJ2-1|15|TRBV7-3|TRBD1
CASSYGQGTYNEQFF
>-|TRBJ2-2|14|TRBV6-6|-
CASSYSRGTGELFF
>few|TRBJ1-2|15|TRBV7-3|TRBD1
CASSPTGVRDEGYTF
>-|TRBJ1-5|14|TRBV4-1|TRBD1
CASSPDRDVQPQHF
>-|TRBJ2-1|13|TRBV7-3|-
CASSLGGGIGQFF
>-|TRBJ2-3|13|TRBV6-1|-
CASTSQGRGTQYF
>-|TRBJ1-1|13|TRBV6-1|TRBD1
CASRRDRVAEAFF
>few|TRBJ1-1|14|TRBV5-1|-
CASSLGRLNTEAFF
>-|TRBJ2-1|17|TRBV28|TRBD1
CASSPPITGTGSDEQFF
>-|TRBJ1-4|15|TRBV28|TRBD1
CASSFVTGANEKLFF